The rows below give T cell receptor beta chains drawn from one sample of a study of regulatory and conventional T cells in RAG deficiency. Clones were read by immunoSEQ multiplex PCR, and TCRdb kept only the in-frame ones, dropping some. The profile covers roughly 28,000 clones, with 90% to 95% appearing a single time and approximately 0.16% taken by the ten largest. This sample also belongs to another study, concerning regulatory T cells.

The specimen sequenced was CD25- CD4+ T cells sorted from blood. These receptor sequences come from a human donor in good health. Each CDR3 is given with its conserved first and last residue. The D gene is left open where the match is weak. Clone size is shown for a subset of rows, as once, few, many or a class of expanded clone.

v_call	d_call	j_call	clone_size	cdr3_aa	cdr3_nt
TRBV25-1	-	TRBJ1-1	-	CASVPLNGGSTEAFF	TGTGCCAGCGTGCCCCTGAACGGGGGTAGTACTGAAGCTTTCTTT
TRBV6-5	-	TRBJ2-5	once	CASSSGGETQYF	TGTGCCAGCAGCTCAGGGGGGGAGACCCAGTACTTC
TRBV5-1	TRBD1	TRBJ1-1	-	CASSVNTGGPEAFF	TGCGCCAGCAGCGTTAATACAGGGGGTCCTGAAGCTTTCTTT
TRBV21-1	-	TRBJ1-5	-	CASSKVGDRDLNHWPQHF	TGTGCCAGCAGCAAAGTTGGGGACAGGGATCTTAATCATTGGCCCCAGCATTTT
TRBV6-1	TRBD1	TRBJ2-7	once	CASSARQGPTYEQYF	TGTGCCAGCAGTGCCCGACAGGGTCCCACCTACGAGCAGTACTTC
TRBV5-1	TRBD1	TRBJ2-5	-	CASSLGTGVETQYF	TGCGCCAGCAGCTTGGGGACAGGGGTAGAGACCCAGTACTTC
TRBV7-6	-	TRBJ1-1	-	CASSLAFRTEAFF	TGTGCCAGCAGCTTAGCCTTCCGGACTGAAGCTTTCTTT
TRBV7-2	-	TRBJ1-1	-	CASSLVGVSEAFF	TGTGCCAGCAGCTTAGTCGGGGTGTCTGAAGCTTTCTTT
TRBV6-5	-	TRBJ1-1	-	CASSRGAEAFF	TGTGCCAGCAGCCGGGGGGCTGAAGCTTTCTTT
TRBV6-5	-	TRBJ1-1	-	CASSYEGDTEAFF	TGTGCCAGCAGTTACGAGGGGGACACTGAAGCTTTCTTT
TRBV5-1	-	TRBJ1-1	-	CASSSHGATEAFF	TGCGCCAGCAGCTCCCACGGTGCGACTGAAGCTTTCTTT
TRBV6-6	TRBD1	TRBJ1-5	few	CASRIGGRGSNQPQHF	TGTGCCAGCAGGATAGGGGGCCGGGGTAGCAATCAGCCCCAGCATTTT
TRBV6-1	-	TRBJ2-7	-	CASGPYEQYF	TGTGCCAGCGGGCCCTACGAGCAGTACTTC
TRBV7-9	TRBD1	TRBJ2-7	-	CASSRTGNEQYF	TGTGCCAGCAGCCGGACAGGGAACGAGCAGTACTTC
TRBV6-1	TRBD1	TRBJ1-1	-	CASLPQGALNTEAFF	TGTGCCAGCCTTCCACAGGGGGCACTGAACACTGAAGCTTTCTTT
TRBV2	TRBD1	TRBJ2-3	-	CASCQAGGGTDTQYF	TGTGCCAGCTGTCAAGCAGGGGGCGGTACAGATACGCAGTATTTT
TRBV28	-	TRBJ1-1	-	CASSFVRNTEAFF	TGTGCCAGCAGTTTTGTGAGGAACACTGAAGCTTTCTTT
TRBV5-1	-	TRBJ1-2	-	CASSLAQGTYGYTF	TGCGCCAGCAGCTTGGCCCAGGGTACCTATGGCTACACCTTC
TRBV5-4	-	TRBJ2-2	-	CASKPPGDATGELFF	TGTGCCAGCAAACCCCCAGGCGACGCGACCGGGGAGCTGTTTTTT
TRBV5-8	TRBD1	TRBJ2-7	-	CASRATGGSYEQYF	TGTGCCAGCAGAGCGACAGGGGGCTCCTACGAGCAGTACTTC
TRBV5-1	-	TRBJ2-7	-	CASSSSSGYEQYF	TGCGCCAGCAGCTCAAGTTCCGGCTACGAGCAGTACTTC
TRBV5-4	-	TRBJ2-3	-	CASTPQVGEVAQYF	TGTGCCAGCACCCCTCAGGTGGGTGAAGTGGCGCAGTATTTT
TRBV7-2	-	TRBJ1-2	-	CASSRYLESYGYTF	TGTGCCAGCAGCCGCTACCTTGAGAGCTATGGCTACACCTTC
TRBV11-2	-	TRBJ2-3	-	CASSFTPRGASTDTQYF	TGTGCCAGCAGCTTTACCCCCAGGGGGGCTAGCACAGATACGCAGTATTTT
TRBV5-1	TRBD1	TRBJ2-2	-	CASSSFTGGDTGELFF	TGCGCCAGCAGCTCCTTTACAGGGGGCGACACCGGGGAGCTGTTTTTT